This T cell receptor beta chain was found in a study of OX40 agonist ivuxolimab in advanced cancers. Study context: Patients took ivuxolimab, an agonistic anti-OX40 (CD134) antibody. Aged 23 to 79 with a mean of approximately 57 years, they were around 85% male.

Trimming left V 2 bases short and J 4 bases short, with 12 bases between. The CDR3 spans 14 residues. From germline, CDR1 is MNHEY and CDR2 SMNVEV (reference sequence). The assay was immunoSEQ multiplex PCR, and TCRdb's table has in-frame clones only and misses some. In the table there are tens of thousands of clones, about 95% of which are singletons. V and J are TRBV27 and TRBJ2-7; weak D call: TRBD2 (6 bases). The sequencing used CD4+ or CD8+ T cells sorted from blood, collected in a trial of the OX40 agonist ivuxolimab. This TCR came from an adult with an advanced solid tumor such as melanoma, head and neck, liver or kidney cancer. The CDR3 DNA reads as TGTGCCAGCAGTTTACTCCCGGGAGTATACGAGCAGTACTTC. Residues: CASSLLPGVYEQYF.